This TCR beta chain was retrieved from a study of control samples from healthy donors and cancer patients. Clones were read by immunoSEQ multiplex PCR, and TCRdb kept only the in-frame ones, dropping some. The repertoire has 75,000 to 90,000 clones, approximately 81% of them found once; the top ten carry less than 2.5%. Germline CDR1 is MNHEY and CDR2 is SMNVEV (reference sequence). The CDR3 is 15 residues long. Between the trimmed V and J ends, which lost 6 bases and 3 bases, there was a span of 18 bases. The receptor was derived from a woman aged 40 to 50 in good health. V gene TRBV27 combines with J gene TRBJ2-7; D may correspond to TRBD1 or TRBD2 (5 bases each). Sequencing was carried out using blood. The CDR3 loop is CASSLRRSGGYEQYF. The CDR3 DNA reads as TGTGCCAGCAGCTTGAGGCGGTCTGGGGGCTACGAGCAGTACTTC.